Listed below are T cell receptor beta chains from one sample, sequenced in a study of identical twins. TCRdb reanalysed the 5' RACE reads using MiXCR and keeps one entry per CDR3 protein. The table includes over 200,000 distinct CDR3 sequences, about 11% detected once. Specimen: memory T cells sorted from blood. These receptor sequences come from a man aged 45-65 years in good health. CDR3s leave out the opening cysteine and the closing phenylalanine or tryptophan. Each record gives: V gene, J gene, D gene, CDR3 protein. D genes are given only for firm matches.

TRBV7-9	TRBJ2-7	NA	ASSLVASVSYEQY
TRBV7-8	TRBJ2-7	TRBD1	ASSLREGAYYEQY
TRBV7-9	TRBJ2-1	NA	ASSLAGVPRGIDEQF
TRBV10-3	TRBJ2-1	TRBD2	AISESRFGLAGLNEQF
TRBV20-1	TRBJ1-4	TRBD1	SAVTPGQGFSQLF
TRBV20-1	TRBJ2-1	TRBD2	SARAKTSGGPGEQF
TRBV7-9	TRBJ2-2	TRBD1	ASSRRGQGVYTGELF
TRBV5-5	TRBJ2-1	TRBD1	ASSMTGTSYNEQF
TRBV13	TRBJ1-1	NA	ASRQQGISTEAF
TRBV20-1	TRBJ1-1	NA	SASRGRLDTEAF
TRBV4-2	TRBJ2-7	NA	ASSQLGGTNGLGEQY
TRBV6-2/TRBV6-3	TRBJ2-7	NA	ASRAYSYEQY
TRBV27	TRBJ2-3	TRBD2	ASSLSRLAGGHDTQY
TRBV5-1	TRBJ2-7	NA	ASSLPQGGSSYEQY
TRBV11-2	TRBJ2-1	TRBD2	ASSYSGRRYNEQF
TRBV20-1	TRBJ2-1	NA	SAFNRDYRGRGLNEQF
TRBV5-1	TRBJ2-5	NA	ASSLHSSVQGFQETQY
TRBV5-1	TRBJ2-5	NA	ASSLWAGEETQY
TRBV9	TRBJ2-1	NA	ASSVGLTGSSYNEQF
TRBV28	TRBJ1-2	NA	ASSSLGRGYT
TRBV6-5	TRBJ2-1	NA	ASSYEENLYNEQF
TRBV20-1	TRBJ2-5	NA	SASIRKTVQETQY
TRBV11-1	TRBJ2-1	NA	ASSSFRSGRRRDYNEQF
TRBV10-3	TRBJ2-5	NA	AIGPNQETQY
TRBV7-9	TRBJ2-2	TRBD1	ASSLAGTGDTGELF
TRBV7-2	TRBJ1-6	TRBD1	ASSSPGQGGDSPLH
TRBV20-1	TRBJ1-4	NA	SAREEKLS
TRBV20-1	TRBJ1-5	NA	SAIVGGKGQPQH
TRBV12-3/TRBV12-4	TRBJ2-7	NA	ASSGIGLSYEQY
TRBV28	TRBJ1-2	NA	ASGDGMGGKFRMSGYT
TRBV20-1	TRBJ2-7	TRBD1	SARGDRALHPYEQY
TRBV6-2/TRBV6-3	TRBJ1-2	TRBD1	ASSYSGQGRNT
TRBV25-1	TRBJ2-2	NA	ASSERAYTGELF
TRBV29-1	TRBJ2-5	NA	SVAGLPQETQY
TRBV5-1	TRBJ1-2	NA	ASSLEVGRGCT
TRBV20-1	TRBJ2-1	NA	SARDLGGKLHEQF
TRBV6-1	TRBJ2-2	NA	ASSEAVLSNTGELF
TRBV30	TRBJ2-5	TRBD2	AWRAGTSVGTQY
TRBV28	TRBJ1-2	TRBD1	ASSLGSGGGRYT
TRBV6-1	TRBJ2-7	NA	ASSEAWRGNGEQY
TRBV6-5	TRBJ1-2	NA	ASSYRVMDGYT
TRBV12-3/TRBV12-4	TRBJ1-2	NA	ASSMRRGWANYGYT
TRBV5-4	TRBJ2-1	NA	ASSLSGVGYNEQF
TRBV19	TRBJ1-5	NA	ASSNRGVRQQPQH
TRBV5-4	TRBJ2-1	TRBD2	ASSVIGSGRGNEQF
TRBV5-1	TRBJ2-7	TRBD2	ASRPFAGGYEQY
TRBV27	TRBJ2-3	TRBD1	ASQTGILDTQY
TRBV24-1	TRBJ2-1	TRBD2	ATSDPVGPGLARNEQF
TRBV5-1	TRBJ2-3	TRBD1	ASSLATTGGTDTQY
TRBV12-3/TRBV12-4	TRBJ1-2	TRBD1	ASSRGRGPGGYT
TRBV21-1	TRBJ1-1	NA	ASKGAGGLAGTEAF